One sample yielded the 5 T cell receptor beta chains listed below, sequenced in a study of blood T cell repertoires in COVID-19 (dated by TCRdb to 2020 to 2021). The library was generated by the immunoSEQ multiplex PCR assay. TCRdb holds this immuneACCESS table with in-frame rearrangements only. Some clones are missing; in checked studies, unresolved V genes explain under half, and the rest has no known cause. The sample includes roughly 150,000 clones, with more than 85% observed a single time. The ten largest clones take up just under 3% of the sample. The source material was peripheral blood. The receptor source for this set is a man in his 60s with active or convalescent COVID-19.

The CDR3 region is CASSLSSAVNEQFF. The CDR3 DNA is TGCGCCAGCAGCTTGTCTTCTGCGGTGAATGAGCAGTTCTTC. The chain has TRBV5-1 and TRBJ2-1; D unresolved. Germline V CDR1 and CDR2: SGHRS, YFSETQ. The V end lost 1 base, the J end lost 7 bases, and 12 bases lay between the germline ends. This CDR3 is built from 14 residues.

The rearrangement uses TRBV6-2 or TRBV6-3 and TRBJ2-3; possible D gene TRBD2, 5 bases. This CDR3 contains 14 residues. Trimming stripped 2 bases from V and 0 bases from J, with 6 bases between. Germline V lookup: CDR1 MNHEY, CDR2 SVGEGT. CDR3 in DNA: TGTGCCAGCAGTTACCCGGGGAGCACAGATACGCAGTATTTT. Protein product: CASSYPGSTDTQYF.

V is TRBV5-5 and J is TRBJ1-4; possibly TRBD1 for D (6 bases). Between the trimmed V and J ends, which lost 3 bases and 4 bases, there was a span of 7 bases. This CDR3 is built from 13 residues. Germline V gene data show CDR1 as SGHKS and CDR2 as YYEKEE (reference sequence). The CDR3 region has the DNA TGTGCCAGCAGCTCCAGGGGTAATGAAAAACTGTTTTTT. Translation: CASSSRGNEKLFF.

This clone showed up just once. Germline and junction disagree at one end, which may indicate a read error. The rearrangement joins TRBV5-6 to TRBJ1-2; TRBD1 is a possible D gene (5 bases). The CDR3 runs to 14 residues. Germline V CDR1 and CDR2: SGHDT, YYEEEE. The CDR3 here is CASSHDSANYGYTF. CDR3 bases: TGTGCCAGCAGCCACGACAGCGCGAACTATGGTTACACCTTC.

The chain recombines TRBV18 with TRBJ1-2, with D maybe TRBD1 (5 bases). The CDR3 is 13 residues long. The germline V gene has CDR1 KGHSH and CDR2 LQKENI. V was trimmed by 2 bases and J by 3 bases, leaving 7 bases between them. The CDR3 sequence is CASSPETDYGYTF. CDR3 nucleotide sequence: TGTGCCAGCTCACCAGAGACAGACTATGGCTACACCTTC.